These 12 T cell receptor beta chains were all obtained from the same sample, sequenced in a study of beta chain features in type 1 diabetes (dated by TCRdb to 2017 to 2018). These receptors have no known antigen. Receptor amplification or capture employed the immunoSEQ multiplex PCR assay. The entire isolated RNA was reverse transcribed using the High Capacity cDNA Reverse Transcription Kit, and thus expressed TCRB transcripts were sequenced. TCRdb mirrors the immuneACCESS table, restricted to in-frame sequences. Some clones are absent from its copies; in checked studies, under half trace to an unresolved V gene, and the reason for the others is unknown. In all, the sample holds about 240,000 clones, and roughly 14% of those were seen once. The ten top clones hold 0.015% to 0.02% of the sample. General findings and caveats noted by the study authors: Type 1 diabetes patients showed a moderate but significant shortening of TCRB CDR3 length in all four CD4+ subsets.

Source material: naive CD4+ T cells from blood. The cell subset or site label corresponds to: true naive CD4+ T cells. All receptors derive from a man aged 25 to 40 with type 1 diabetes.

This clone was recorded a few times. The CDR3 nucleotides read TGTGCCAGCAGCTCCGGGACTAACTATGGCTACACCTTC. The encoded protein is CASSSGTNYGYTF. V gene TRBV14 combines with J gene TRBJ1-2; D unresolved. V was trimmed by 5 bases and J by 0 bases, leaving 7 bases between them. Per germline, CDR1 SGHDN and CDR2 FVKESK. The CDR3 has 13 amino acids.

This clone was detected a few times. V is TRBV30 and J is TRBJ2-5; the D is unclear. V shed 5 bases and J shed 0 bases, with 10 bases lying between them. The CDR3 is 13 residues long. Germline V lookup: CDR1 GTSNPN, CDR2 SVGIG (reference sequence). CDR3 in DNA: TGTGCCTGGTCCCGTGCGTACCAAGAGACCCAGTACTTC. This translates into CAWSRAYQETQYF.

This clone was seen only a few times. Written as DNA, the CDR3 is TGTGCCAGCAGACGGGACACGGCAGGGGGTGACTATGGCTACACCTTC. It translates to CASRRDTAGGDYGYTF. The chain uses TRBV25-1 and TRBJ1-2; TRBD1 matches 7 bases. Germline V gene data show CDR1 as MGHDK and CDR2 as SYGVNS. V dropped 6 bases and J dropped 3; count of bases not matched to a gene: 13. This CDR3 spans 16 amino acids.

This clone has only a few counts. J is TRBJ1-5 and V is TRBV18; D is perhaps TRBD1 (6 bases). The V and J ends lost 4 bases and 7 bases respectively, with 14 bases between them. Germline values: CDR1 KGHSH, CDR2 LQKENI. This CDR3 has 14 amino acids. This CDR3 is CASSRTASPQPQHF. In DNA, the CDR3 is TGTGCCAGCTCACGGACAGCTTCCCCCCAGCCCCAGCATTTT.

This clone has a handful of counts. V and J are TRBV5-4 and TRBJ1-2, with D maybe TRBD1 (5 bases). Germline V gene lookup returns CDR1 SGHNT and CDR2 YYREEE (reference sequence). The CDR3 contains 17 residues. With 0 bases removed from V and 4 bases from J, the gap between germline ends came to 19 bases. The CDR3 coding sequence is TGTGCCAGCAGCTTGGGCCAGGGTGGAGGGACTGGCTATGGCTACACCTTC. This codes for CASSLGQGGGTGYGYTF.

The gene calls are TRBV7-9 and TRBJ2-2; 7 bases align to TRBD1. J was trimmed by 4 bases and V by 4 bases; bases with no gene match: 9. Looked up from germline, CDR1 is SEHNR and CDR2 is FQNEAQ (reference sequence). The CDR3 is 16 amino acids. The CDR3 loop reads CASSSGPGTATGELFF. As DNA, the CDR3 is TGTGCCAGCAGCTCCGGCCCCGGGACAGCCACCGGGGAGCTGTTTTTT.

The chain couples TRBV4-2 to TRBJ2-2; 10 nucleotides line up with TRBD1. V dropped 3 bases and J dropped 3; count of bases not matched to a gene: 7. This CDR3 region has 17 residues. Germline lookup yields CDR1 LGHNA and CDR2 YNFKEQ. The CDR3 DNA reads TGTGCCAGCAGCCATCCCAGGGGGACAGGGGACACCGGGGAGCTGTTTTTT. It encodes CASSHPRGTGDTGELFF.

The CDR3 sequence is CASSLDGPLAKNIQYF. The CDR3 DNA reads as TGTGCCAGCAGCTTAGATGGGCCCCTAGCCAAAAACATTCAGTACTTC. The rearrangement uses TRBV7-8 and TRBJ2-4; D gene ambiguous. V was trimmed by 1 base and J by 0 bases, leaving 10 bases between them. CDR1 and CDR2 (germline): SGHVS, FQNEAQ. The CDR3 contains 16 residues.

This clone has just a few counts. CDR3 loop: CASSGRALDTQYF. The CDR3 nucleotides are TGTGCCAGTAGCGGGAGGGCCCTGGATACGCAGTATTTT. J is TRBJ2-3 and V is TRBV6-6; 11 bases are shared with TRBD2. Trimming at V came to 9 bases and at J to 6 bases, leaving 5 bases not matched to a gene. In germline, CDR1 is MNHNY, CDR2 SVGAGI (reference sequence). The CDR3 contains 13 residues.

The J gene is TRBJ2-5, the V gene TRBV7-7, with a weak D call TRBD1 (5 bases). The germline V gene has CDR1 SSHAT and CDR2 FNYEAQ (reference sequence). The CDR3 loop spans 13 amino acids. V shed 5 bases and J shed 2 bases, with 9 bases lying between them. CDR3 region: CASSPTAQETQYF. CDR3 coding DNA: TGTGCCAGCAGCCCGACAGCTCAAGAGACCCAGTACTTC.

This clone has more than one count but fewer than ten. This chain uses TRBV27 with TRBJ1-1; 9 bases map to TRBD1. Germline CDR1 reads MNHEY; CDR2 reads SMNVEV (reference sequence). V shed 4 bases and J 3 bases; nucleotides not matched to a gene: 9. CDR3 length equals 16 residues. The DNA of the CDR3 is TGTGCCAGCAGTTCGACACAGGGGGCATGGTACACTGAAGCTTTCTTT. Translated, it gives CASSSTQGAWYTEAFF.

V is TRBV18 and J is TRBJ2-2; D may be TRBD2 (5 bases). CDR1 is KGHSH, CDR2 LQKENI, per germline. This CDR3 region has 18 residues. V lost 3 bases, J lost 1 base, and 18 bases lay in between. The CDR3 nucleotides are TGTGCCAGCTCACCGAGCGGCCGTCAGGCCCTGAACACCGGGGAGCTGTTTTTT. This gives the protein CASSPSGRQALNTGELFF.